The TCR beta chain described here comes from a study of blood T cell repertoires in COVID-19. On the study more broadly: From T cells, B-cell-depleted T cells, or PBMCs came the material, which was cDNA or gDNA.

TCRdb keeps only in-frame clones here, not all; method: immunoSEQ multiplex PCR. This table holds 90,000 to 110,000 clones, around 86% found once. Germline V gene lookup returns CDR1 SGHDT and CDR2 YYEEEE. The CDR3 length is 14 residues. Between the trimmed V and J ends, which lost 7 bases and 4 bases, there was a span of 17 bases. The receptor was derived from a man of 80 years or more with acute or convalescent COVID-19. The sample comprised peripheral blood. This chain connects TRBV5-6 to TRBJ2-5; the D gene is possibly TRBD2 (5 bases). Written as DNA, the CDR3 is TGTGCCAGCGCCGGACGAGGGAGAGGAGAGACCCAGTACTTC. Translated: CASAGRGRGETQYF.